This TCR beta chain stems from a study of blood T cell repertoires in COVID-19. Overall study context: Donors in the United States, Italy and Spain gave samples during acute or convalescent COVID-19. Sources were T cells, B-cell-depleted T cells, or PBMCs; the material itself was cDNA or gDNA.

Per the authors' pipeline: Scientists estimated how many nucleated cells there were by amplifying reference gene primers. The table came from immunoSEQ multiplex PCR; TCRdb's copy has only in-frame clones and leaves some out. The D gene and trimming were derived from the DNA, and the V and J assignments and clone size from that table. The sample yields about 20,000 clones, under 90% seen once. The CDR3 consists of 18 residues. Germline V gene lookup returns CDR1 LNHDA and CDR2 SQIVND (reference sequence). With V trimmed by 10 bases and J by 0 bases, 14 bases remained unmatched. The specimen was peripheral blood. This sequence originates from a man aged 50-60 years with active COVID-19. J is TRBJ2-3 and V is TRBV19; 12 nucleotides agree with TRBD2. CDR3 protein: CATSGGLAGTPSTDTQYF. Written as DNA, the CDR3 is TGTGCCACCTCTGGCGGACTAGCGGGGACCCCGAGCACAGATACGCAGTATTTT.